Below are 30 T cell receptor beta chains sequenced from a single sample in a study of blood T cell repertoires in COVID-19. Clones were sequenced by immunoSEQ multiplex PCR, and TCRdb holds only the in-frame ones, with some missing. The sample holds 25,000 to 40,000 clones, roughly 87% seen once. Specimen: peripheral blood. These TCRs come from a man aged 55 to 70 with active COVID-19.

J is TRBJ2-3 and V is TRBV19, with a tentative D call TRBD1 (6 bases). From germline, CDR1 is LNHDA and CDR2 SQIVND (reference sequence). V shed 6 bases and J shed 0 bases, with 7 bases lying between them. This CDR3 has 13 residues. CDR3 region: CASSGQSTDTQYF. The CDR3 region has the DNA TGTGCCAGTAGCGGACAGAGCACAGATACGCAGTATTTT.

The V call is TRBV2, the J call TRBJ2-5; tentative D call: TRBD1 (6 bases). Germline lookup yields CDR1 SNHLY and CDR2 FYNNEI. The CDR3 has 11 residues. V was pared by 7 bases and J by 5 bases, with 8 bases between. CDR3: CASKRGETQYF. CDR3 sequence (DNA): TGTGCCAGCAAAAGGGGGGAGACCCAGTACTTC.

This clone was seen once. CDR3 amino acids: CASTINRVLTEAFF. For the CDR3, the DNA is TGCGCCAGCACCATAAACCGGGTCCTGACTGAAGCTTTCTTT. J is TRBJ1-1 and V is TRBV4-3; D is uncertain. The CDR3 is made up of 14 amino acids. The germline CDR1 and CDR2 sequences are LGHNA and YSLEER. Trimming removed 7 bases at V and 5 bases at J, with 17 bases between.

The chain carries TRBV4-3 and TRBJ2-1; 7 positions match TRBD2. V was pared by 1 base and J by 5 bases, with 5 bases of the junction left unmatched. Germline V gene lookup returns CDR1 LGHNA and CDR2 YSLEER. The CDR3 extends over 15 amino acids. CDR3 amino acids: CASSQAQRGDNEQFF. For the CDR3, the DNA is TGCGCCAGCAGCCAAGCCCAGCGGGGAGACAATGAGCAGTTCTTC.

In its sample, this clone ranks as medium-sized. V gene TRBV7-2 combines with J gene TRBJ1-5; D is undetermined. The V gene's germline CDR1 is SGHTA and CDR2 FQGNSA. V was clipped by 5 bases and J by 2 bases, with 13 bases between them. CDR3 length equals 15 residues. The CDR3 nucleotides are TGTGCCAGCAGCCTGTCCGGTGATGGCAATCAGCCCCAGCATTTT. This sequence encodes CASSLSGDGNQPQHF.

This clone was observed once. The gene calls are TRBV4-2 and TRBJ2-4; a possible D gene is TRBD2 (6 bases). There are 16 residues in the CDR3. Trimming shortened V by 0 bases and J by 7 bases, and 16 bases separated the two germline ends. In germline, CDR1 is LGHNA, CDR2 YNFKEQ. The CDR3, as DNA: TGTGCCAGCAGCCAAGATCGAGAGACTAGGTTCAACATTCAGTACTTC. This codes for CASSQDRETRFNIQYF.

This rearrangement joins TRBV5-1 to TRBJ2-3; 9 nucleotides align to TRBD1. The length of the CDR3 is 14 residues. Germline V gene lookup returns CDR1 SGHRS and CDR2 YFSETQ. The trim removed 4 bases at V and 2 bases at J, leaving 2 bases unmatched. CDR3 residues: CASSRDRDTDTQYF. The CDR3 DNA sequence: TGCGCCAGCAGCCGGGACAGGGACACAGATACGCAGTATTTT.

The V call is TRBV19, the J call TRBJ2-3, with D hard to call. The germline V and J ends were trimmed by 5 bases and 2 bases, with 17 bases remaining between them. Germline CDR1 reads LNHDA; CDR2 reads SQIVND (reference sequence). The CDR3 spans 16 residues. CDR3 nucleotide sequence: TGTGCCAGTAGTCAGGATAGAACCGGAATCACAGATACGCAGTATTTT. Its protein product is CASSQDRTGITDTQYF. The entire variable domain, with the rest obtained from reference TRBV19 and TRBJ2-3, is as follows: DGGITQSPKYLFRKEGQNVTLSCEQNLNHDAMYWYRQDPGQGLRLIYYSQIVNDFQKGDIAEGYSVSREKKESFPLTVTSAQKNPTAFYLCASSQDRTGITDTQYFGPGTRLTVL.

This chain uses TRBV9 with TRBJ2-3, with a possible D match to TRBD2 (6 bases). The CDR3 has 14 amino acids. Germline lookup yields CDR1 SGDLS and CDR2 YYNGEE. Deletions cut 2 bases from V and 4 bases from J, with 11 bases between. CDR3 bases: TGTGCCAGCAGCGTGACAACTAGCCCAGATACGCAGTATTTT. Amino acid sequence: CASSVTTSPDTQYF.

This clone has just a few counts. The chain recombines TRBV5-8 with TRBJ1-3; 7 bases are shared with TRBD1. Looked up from germline, CDR1 is SGHTS and CDR2 is YDEGEE. The ends lost 5 bases at V and 1 base at J; junction bases unmatched: 12. The CDR3 length is 17 residues. The CDR3 reads CASRPGTADPSGNTIYF. The CDR3 region has the DNA TGTGCCAGCAGGCCCGGGACAGCCGACCCTTCTGGAAACACCATATATTTT.

This clone occurred once. J is TRBJ1-2 and V is TRBV6-6; 8 positions match TRBD1. The length of the CDR3 is 14 residues. After removal of 4 bases from V and 4 bases from J, the junction contained 5 bases not matched to a gene. Looked up from germline, CDR1 is MNHNY and CDR2 is SVGAGI (reference sequence). As DNA, the CDR3 is TGTGCCAGCAGTTTGGACAGGGAGGCCTATGGCTACACCTTC. This gives the protein CASSLDREAYGYTF.

V is TRBV5-6 and J is TRBJ2-7; weak D call: TRBD1 (6 bases). Germline V lookup: CDR1 SGHDT, CDR2 YYEEEE. The CDR3 spans 14 residues. V was pared by 3 bases and J by 3 bases, with 13 bases between. Here the CDR3 reads CASSWTVAGYEQYF. CDR3 nucleotide sequence: TGTGCCAGCAGCTGGACAGTTGCGGGCTACGAGCAGTACTTC. Supplemented by reference TRBV5-6 and TRBJ2-7, the full variable domain reads DAGVTQSPTHLIKTRGQQVTLRCSPKSGHDTVSWYQQALGQGPQFIFQYYEEEERQRGNFPDRFSGHQFPNYSSELNVNALLLGDSALYLCASSWTVAGYEQYFGPGTRLTVT.

This chain links TRBV18 with TRBJ2-1, with TRBD2 identical over 8 bases. Germline CDR1 KGHSH, CDR2 LQKENI. Trimming cost V 1 base and J 7 bases; bases outside gene matches: 9. This CDR3 spans 16 amino acids. CDR3 region: CASSPRAGGAVNEQFF. The CDR3 bases are TGTGCCAGCTCACCACGCGCCGGGGGGGCCGTTAATGAGCAGTTCTTC. Full variable domain (missing parts from reference TRBV18 and TRBJ2-1): NAGVMQNPRHLVRRRGQEARLRCSPMKGHSHVYWYRQLPEEGLKFMVYLQKENIIDESGMPKERFSAEFPKEGPSILRIQQVVRGDSAAYFCASSPRAGGAVNEQFFGPGTRLTVL.

The genes are TRBV10-3 and TRBJ1-2, with a possible D match to TRBD1 (6 bases). This CDR3 region has 13 residues. V gave up 8 bases and J gave up 7 bases, with 17 bases separating them. Germline V gene sequence: CDR1 ENHRY, CDR2 SYGVKD. The CDR3 loop reads CAIANRESGGYTF. The CDR3 DNA is TGTGCCATCGCAAACAGGGAAAGTGGTGGCTACACCTTC.

The chain is built from TRBV5-4 and TRBJ1-2, with D tentatively TRBD1 (6 bases). The CDR3 is 17 residues long. Germline V gene lookup returns CDR1 SGHNT and CDR2 YYREEE (reference sequence). V was pared by 4 bases and J by 4 bases, with 23 bases between. The CDR3 DNA reads TGTGCCAGCAGCCAGAGGGCCGTTAGGACAGCCCGCTATGGCTACACCTTC. Its translation is CASSQRAVRTARYGYTF.

The chain links TRBV2 to TRBJ1-2; 8 positions match TRBD1. Looked up from germline, CDR1 is SNHLY and CDR2 is FYNNEI. The CDR3 is 14 residues long. Germline trimming cut 8 bases from V and 8 bases from J; bases unmatched to any gene: 13. DNA of the CDR3: TGTGCCAGCGCACCCAGGGGGCAGGGTGAAGGCTACACCTTC. Residues: CASAPRGQGEGYTF.

The gene calls are TRBV7-9 and TRBJ2-3, with TRBD2 identical over 13 bases. Germline trimming cut 5 bases from V and 4 bases from J; bases unmatched to any gene: 6. CDR3 length: 16 amino acids. Germline CDR1 reads SEHNR; CDR2 reads FQNEAQ (reference sequence). The CDR3 DNA reads as TGTGCCAGCAGCCCCCGGACTAGCGGGAGCTCAGATACGCAGTATTTT. Protein: CASSPRTSGSSDTQYF.

The V gene is TRBV7-2, the J gene TRBJ2-3, with 7 bases lining up with TRBD2. Trimming cost V 5 bases and J 0 bases; bases outside gene matches: 14. Germline V gene lookup returns CDR1 SGHTA and CDR2 FQGNSA. CDR3 size: 18 residues. CDR3 DNA: TGTGCCAGCAGCCAAACCTACGGCGGTAGCGGGAGCACAGATACGCAGTATTTT. Its translation: CASSQTYGGSGSTDTQYF.

The chain carries TRBV7-9 and TRBJ2-7; D is undetermined. This CDR3 spans 12 amino acids. The germline gives CDR1 SEHNR, CDR2 FQNEAQ (reference sequence). The DNA of the CDR3 is TGTGCTACCGGGTCCCCTCGCTACGAGCAGTACTTC. Translating it yields CATGSPRYEQYF.

This chain connects TRBV6-2 or TRBV6-3 to TRBJ2-7; D is undetermined. The V end was cut by 5 bases, the J end by 5 bases, with 7 bases between. From germline, CDR1 is MNHEY and CDR2 SVGEGT. CDR3 size: 11 residues. CDR3 sequence reads: CASSRYDEQYF. CDR3 sequence (DNA): TGTGCCAGCAGTCGGTATGACGAGCAGTACTTC.

The chain joins TRBV7-2 to TRBJ2-3; TRBD1 is a possible D gene (6 bases). The CDR3 is 15 amino acids. CDR1 and CDR2 from the germline V gene are SGHTA and FQGNSA. V was shortened by 0 bases and J by 2 bases, with 9 bases between the two germline ends. CDR3 sequence: CASSLAGAFTDTQYF. CDR3 bases: TGTGCCAGCAGCTTAGCGGGGGCCTTCACAGATACGCAGTATTTT.

The rearrangement uses TRBV7-6 and TRBJ1-6; maybe TRBD1 (6 bases). Trimming took off 4 bases at V and 6 bases at J, with 13 bases between the two ends. The germline CDR1 and CDR2 sequences are SGHVS and FNYEAQ. This CDR3 spans 15 amino acids. CDR3 protein: CASSWGTSLNSPLHF. The CDR3 nucleotides read TGTGCCAGCAGCTGGGGGACATCACTTAATTCACCCCTCCACTTT.

This clone turned up a few times. The rearrangement uses TRBV4-3 and TRBJ1-6, with 8 positions matching TRBD1. Germline V gives CDR1 LGHNA, CDR2 YSLEER. The V and J ends lost 0 bases and 4 bases, in that order; junction bases with no gene match: 8. This CDR3 is 18 amino acids long. Here the CDR3 DNA reads TGCGCCAGCAGCCAAGAAGTGTCGGGACAGGTGTATAATTCACCCCTCCACTTT. This gives the protein CASSQEVSGQVYNSPLHF.

The chain has TRBV4-3 and TRBJ2-5; 11 nucleotides line up with TRBD2. Germline V gives CDR1 LGHNA, CDR2 YSLEER. After removal of 1 base from V and 2 bases from J, the junction contained 3 bases not matched to a gene. CDR3 length: 16 residues. The CDR3 sequence is CASSQGTSGLQETQYF. The CDR3 DNA reads as TGCGCCAGCAGCCAAGGGACTAGCGGGTTACAAGAGACCCAGTACTTC.

The chain links TRBV9 to TRBJ2-3, with 7 bases lining up with TRBD1. Germline V gene data show CDR1 as SGDLS and CDR2 as YYNGEE. The length of the CDR3 is 15 residues. J lost 3 bases, V lost 5 bases, and 9 bases had no gene match. CDR3 region: CASRATGVSTDTQYF. DNA for the CDR3: TGTGCCAGCAGAGCTACAGGGGTATCGACAGATACGCAGTATTTT. The full variable domain, in which reference TRBV9 and TRBJ2-3 provide the parts outside the CDR3, is DSGVTQTPKHLITATGQRVTLRCSPRSGDLSVYWYQQSLDQGLQFLIQYYNGEERAKGNILERFSAQQFPDLHSELNLSSLELGDSALYFCASRATGVSTDTQYFGPGTRLTVL.

V gene TRBV5-6 combines with J gene TRBJ2-5, with D perhaps matching TRBD1 (6 bases). V was shortened by 2 bases and J by 10 bases, with 15 bases between the two germline ends. CDR1 and CDR2 from the germline V gene are SGHDT and YYEEEE. This CDR3 region has 13 residues. CDR3 DNA: TGTGCCAGCAGCTTTAACAGTGTGGGACACCAGTACTTC. Amino acids: CASSFNSVGHQYF.

The V call is TRBV18, the J call TRBJ2-1; 7 bases line up with TRBD2. The CDR3 is 14 amino acids. CDR1 and CDR2 (germline): KGHSH, LQKENI. The V gene end was trimmed by 6 bases and the J gene end by 9 bases; junction bases not matched to a gene: 11. The CDR3: CASSRREASGEQFF. The CDR3, as DNA: TGTGCCAGCTCTCGCCGGGAGGCTTCGGGTGAGCAGTTCTTC.

The chain employs TRBV4-3 and TRBJ1-6; 7 bases are shared with TRBD1. V dropped 0 bases and J dropped 9; count of bases not matched to a gene: 11. The CDR3 is 17 residues long. Germline CDR1 LGHNA, CDR2 YSLEER. The CDR3 sequence is CASSQDWGSGGRSPLHF. CDR3 DNA: TGCGCCAGCAGCCAAGATTGGGGCTCAGGGGGTCGTTCACCCCTCCACTTT.

The rearrangement links TRBV9 to TRBJ2-2; 7 positions agree with TRBD2. Trimming at V came to 5 bases and at J to 1 base, leaving 14 bases not matched to a gene. The germline gives CDR1 SGDLS, CDR2 YYNGEE. CDR3 length: 18 residues. The CDR3 DNA follows: TGTGCCAGCAGAAGAGACTATGGCGGGAGTTGGAACACCGGGGAGCTGTTTTTT. It codes for CASRRDYGGSWNTGELFF.

The chain links TRBV19 to TRBJ2-1; tentative D call: TRBD1 (6 bases). The V gene's germline CDR1 is LNHDA and CDR2 SQIVND (reference sequence). Between the trimmed V and J ends, which lost 6 bases and 8 bases, there was a span of 17 bases. The length of the CDR3 is 14 residues. Written as DNA, the CDR3 is TGTGCCAGTAGGCCGGTGGCCTCAGGGGATGAGCAGTTCTTC. Protein product: CASRPVASGDEQFF.